This is a list of T cell receptor beta chains from one sample in a study of blood T cells in healthy people across ages. Via MiXCR, TCRdb re-called the 5' RACE reads, giving one row per CDR3 protein. The repertoire holds hundreds of thousands of distinct CDR3 sequences, with 29% as singletons. Sequencing was performed on blood. The receptors were sampled from a woman older than 75 in good health. Both conserved end residues are part of each CDR3. A D gene is named only where the DNA matches it firmly. Rows may omit the clone size; those that give it use once, few, many or a size class.

d_call j_call clone_size v_call cdr3_nt cdr3_aa
NA TRBJ2-7 NA TRBV20-1 TGCAGTGCTAGGCGGCAGGGTGGCAAGCAGTACTTC CSARRQGGKQYF
TRBD1 TRBJ1-2 many TRBV6-2/TRBV6-3 TGTGCCAGCAGCCCGACAGGGGCGCCACCCACCTATGGCTACACCTTC CASSPTGAPPTYGYTF
NA TRBJ2-3 once TRBV12-3/TRBV12-4 TGTGCCAGCAGTTTTAACGTGAAAACAGATACGCAGTATTTT CASSFNVKTDTQYF
NA TRBJ1-2 many TRBV5-1 TGCGCCAGCCGGACCGAGGCCGGTGGCTACACCTTC CASRTEAGGYTF
TRBD1 TRBJ1-1 NA TRBV25-1 TGTGCCAGCAGTGAAAGGGGTCGACAGGGGGGAAGAGCTTTCTTT CASSERGRQGGRAFF
TRBD1 TRBJ2-6 many TRBV5-5 TGTGCCAGCGGATCCCAGGGGGCGCGTGGGGCCAACGTCCTGACTTTC CASGSQGARGANVLTF
TRBD2 TRBJ2-3 many TRBV12-3/TRBV12-4 TGTGCCAGCCGGGGGCTAGCGGGGCCCGATACGCAGTATTTT CASRGLAGPDTQYF
NA TRBJ1-2 NA TRBV5-6 TGTGCCAGCAGCCTTAGGGCGCGGGGGATTTATGGCTACACCTTC CASSLRARGIYGYTF
NA TRBJ1-5 many TRBV6-2/TRBV6-3 TGTGCCAGCAGTTACTATGGTAATAGCAATCAGCCCCAGCATTTT CASSYYGNSNQPQHF
NA TRBJ1-5 NA TRBV24-1 TGTGCCACCAGTGATTCAGGAGGGGGATTGGGCAATCAGCCCCAGCATTTT CATSDSGGGLGNQPQHF
NA TRBJ2-3 many TRBV7-2 TGTGCCAGCAGCTCCTTGGGGTCTTCAGATACGCAGTATTTT CASSSLGSSDTQYF
NA TRBJ2-1 NA TRBV12-3/TRBV12-4 TGTGCCAGCAGTTTATACCCTCCCAGCAGGGGACCCTACAATGAGCAGTTCTTC CASSLYPPSRGPYNEQFF
NA TRBJ2-1 many TRBV28 TGTGCCAGCAGCTCCGGGGGACCCTACAATGAGCAGTTCTTC CASSSGGPYNEQFF
TRBD2 TRBJ2-2 NA TRBV4-2 TGTGCCAGCAGCCCCGACGCCGGGACTAGCGGGGGGGCAGGAGCCGGGGAGCTGTTTTTT CASSPDAGTSGGAGAGELFF
TRBD2 TRBJ2-3 NA TRBV7-2 TGTGCCAGCAGCTTATCTAGCGGGGCAGGTACGCAGTATTTT CASSLSSGAGTQYF
TRBD1 TRBJ1-2 many TRBV6-2/TRBV6-3 TGTGCCAGCAGTCTACAGGGGGTGGATGGCTACACCTTC CASSLQGVDGYTF
NA TRBJ1-2 few TRBV6-5 TGTGCCAGCAGTACCTCGACAGGTGGGAACTATGGCTACACCTTC CASSTSTGGNYGYTF
NA TRBJ2-5 many TRBV7-9 TGTGCCAGCAGCCCCCCTATCACGGGACACTCGGAGACCCAGTACTTC CASSPPITGHSETQYF
TRBD1 TRBJ2-5 few TRBV6-2/TRBV6-3 TGTGCCAGCGAGGGACAGGGGGCCAGGAATGAGCAGTACTTC CASEGQGARNEQYF
NA TRBJ2-7 many TRBV28 TGTGCCAGCCAAAAGTTGCCTACCTACGAGCAGTACTTC CASQKLPTYEQYF
TRBD1 TRBJ2-1 once TRBV6-4 TGTGCCAGCAGTGACACAGGACAGGGGGCCGTCAATGAGCAGTTCTTC CASSDTGQGAVNEQFF
NA TRBJ2-3 few TRBV9 TGTGCCAGCAGCGTGACGGGAACAAATCCCACAGATACGCAGTATTTT CASSVTGTNPTDTQYF
TRBD2 TRBJ2-7 many TRBV4-3 TGCGCCAGCAGCCAAGAGGATAGCGGGGCCTCCTACGAGCAGTACTTC CASSQEDSGASYEQYF
NA TRBJ1-1 NA TRBV29-1 TGCAGCGCCCTGGACCCCAGCGATCTTCTCAAAACTTTCTTT CSALDPSDLLKTFF
TRBD2 TRBJ2-7 many TRBV20-1 TGCAGTGCTAGACAATTCATAGCGGGGGGAAATGGTGAGCAGTACTTC CSARQFIAGGNGEQYF
NA TRBJ1-1 NA TRBV6-6 TGTGCCTGTAAGGGGAGCACTGAAGCTTTCTTT CACKGSTEAFF
NA TRBJ1-2 many TRBV10-3 TGTGCCATCAGTCCACAGGACAGATTTTCTAACTATGGCTACACCTTC CAISPQDRFSNYGYTF
NA TRBJ1-2 many TRBV7-6 TGTGCCAGCAGCTCCTCCGGGGCCTATGGCTACACCTTC CASSSSGAYGYTF
TRBD1 TRBJ2-7 many TRBV7-9 TGTGCCAGCAGCCTAGGGACAGGGGGCTTCTACGAGCAGTACTTC CASSLGTGGFYEQYF
TRBD1 TRBJ1-5 NA TRBV4-3 TGCGCCAGCAGCCAAGGAGCCAGGGGGAGCAATCAGCCCCAGCATTTT CASSQGARGSNQPQHF
NA TRBJ2-5 NA TRBV5-8 TGTGCCAGCAGCTTGGTGGGGGTCCGACAAGAGACCCAGTACTTC CASSLVGVRQETQYF
NA TRBJ1-5 once TRBV20-1 TGCAGTGCTAGAGATAGAAAGAGGGCCACCAATCAGCCCCAGCATTTT CSARDRKRATNQPQHF
TRBD2 TRBJ2-3 many TRBV20-1 TGCAGTGCTAGTCGGGCGGGGGGCACAGATACGCAGTATTTT CSASRAGGTDTQYF
TRBD2 TRBJ2-3 NA TRBV6-5 TGTGCCAGCAGTTACTCGGGGCGGGGGGCCACAGATACGCAGTATTTT CASSYSGRGATDTQYF
NA TRBJ1-6 few TRBV7-2 TGTGCCAGCAGCCCAGGACGGAGGGATGGTTCACCCCTCCACTTT CASSPGRRDGSPLHF
TRBD1 TRBJ1-1 few TRBV20-1 TGCAGTGCTAGAGATTGGGACAGTTTAAGGGCTGAAGCTTTCTTT CSARDWDSLRAEAFF
NA TRBJ1-4 NA TRBV7-6 TGTGCCAGCAGCTTAGCGGGGGGAAATTTGCCGCATGAAAAACTGTTTTTT CASSLAGGNLPHEKLFF
NA TRBJ1-5 many TRBV6-6 TGTGCCAGCAGTTCCGACAGGTGGGATCAGCCCCAGCATTTT CASSSDRWDQPQHF
TRBD1 TRBJ1-6 many TRBV7-2 TGTGCCAGCAGCTCGGGACAGGGGTCCCCTAATTCACCCCTCCACTTT CASSSGQGSPNSPLHF
NA TRBJ1-4 NA TRBV5-1 TGCGCCAGCAGCTTGGTACCCGCAGGGGCGGGGCGAGATAATGAAAAACTGTTTTTT CASSLVPAGAGRDNEKLFF
NA TRBJ1-6 few TRBV30 TGTGCCTGGAGCGTCCCAGGCGAAATTTATAATTCACCCCTCCACTTT CAWSVPGEIYNSPLHF
NA TRBJ1-1 few TRBV28 TGTGCCAGCCTTGGGTTTACTGAAGCTTTCTTT CASLGFTEAFF
NA TRBJ2-1 many TRBV20-1 TGCAGTGCTAGAGATCCCCGACCAAGCTCCTACAATGAGCAGTTCTTC CSARDPRPSSYNEQFF
NA TRBJ2-7 many TRBV6-2/TRBV6-3 TGTGCCAGCAGTGCGCTCAGAGCCTACGAGCAGTACTTC CASSALRAYEQYF
TRBD1 TRBJ2-5 NA TRBV7-2 TGTGCCAGCAGCCGCAAGACGACAGGGGATCAAGAGACCCAGTACTTC CASSRKTTGDQETQYF